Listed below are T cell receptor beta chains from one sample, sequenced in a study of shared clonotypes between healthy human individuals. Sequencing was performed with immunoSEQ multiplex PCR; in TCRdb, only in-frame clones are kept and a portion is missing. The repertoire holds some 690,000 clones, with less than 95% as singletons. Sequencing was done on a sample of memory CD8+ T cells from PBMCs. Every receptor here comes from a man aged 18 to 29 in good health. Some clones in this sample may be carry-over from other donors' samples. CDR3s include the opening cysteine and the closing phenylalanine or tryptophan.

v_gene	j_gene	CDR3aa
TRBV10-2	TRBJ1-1	CASSDSRNTEAFF
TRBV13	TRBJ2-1	CASSHREGAYNEQFF
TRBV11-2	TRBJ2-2	CASSSGTSHTGELFF
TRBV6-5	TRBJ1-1	CASSAQQYTEAFF
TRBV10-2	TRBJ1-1	CASRQLNTEAFF
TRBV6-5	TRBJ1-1	CASSYLETFTEAFF
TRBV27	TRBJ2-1	CASKFSSGAHNEQFF
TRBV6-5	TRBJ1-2	CASSNLQGLGYTF
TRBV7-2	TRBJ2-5	CASSAGARVPWETQYF
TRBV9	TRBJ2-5	CASSVSSGSQETQYF
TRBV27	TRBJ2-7	CASSLYRTGSSYEQYF
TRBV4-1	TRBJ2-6	CASSPTIGANVLTF
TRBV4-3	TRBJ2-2	CASSQEVDTGELFF
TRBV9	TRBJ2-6	CASSVSNVSGANVLTF
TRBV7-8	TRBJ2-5	CASSLAPAGRGETQYF
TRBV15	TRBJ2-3	CATSTGTGAGDTQYF
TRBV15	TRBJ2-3	CATSAGSTDTQYF
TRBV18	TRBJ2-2	CASYRQGGAGELFF
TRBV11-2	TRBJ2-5	CASSLDRGVQETQYF
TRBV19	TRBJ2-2	CASSIEPGLNTGELFF
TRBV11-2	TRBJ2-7	CASSLDLAGGYEQYF
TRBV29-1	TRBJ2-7	CSVAPLEGSYEQYF
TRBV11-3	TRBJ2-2	CASSQPAGATNTGELFF
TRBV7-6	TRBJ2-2	CASSSDRGLNTGELFF
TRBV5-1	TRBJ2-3	CASSYALAGSTDTQYF
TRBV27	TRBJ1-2	CASSSQGYGYTF
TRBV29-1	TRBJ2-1	CSVAGLAEAFSYNEQFF
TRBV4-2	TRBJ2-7	CASSHPGLAGAHYEQYF
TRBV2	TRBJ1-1	CASRVLRNTEAFF
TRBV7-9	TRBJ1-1	CASSSGTALRNEAFF
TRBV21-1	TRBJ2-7	CASSMGEAYF
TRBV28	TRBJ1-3	CASRPYTSDGNTIYF
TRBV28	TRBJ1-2	CASSDVSRGYTF
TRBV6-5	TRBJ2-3	CASTLNRRVTDTQYF
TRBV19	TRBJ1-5	CASRDRGINQPQHF
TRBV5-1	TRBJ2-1	CASSVLLSGNNEQFF
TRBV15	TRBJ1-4	CATSRARVEKLFF
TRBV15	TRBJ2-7	CATSSTGTGSHEQYF
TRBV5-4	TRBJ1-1	CASSTRGFNTEAFF
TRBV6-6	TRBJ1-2	CASSNQYMGGNYGYTF
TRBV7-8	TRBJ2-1	CASSLGGGPYNEQFF